A selection of T cell receptor beta chains follows, all from one sample in a study of blood T cells in healthy people across ages. TCRdb processed the 5' RACE reads anew with MiXCR; each CDR3 protein has one entry. The sample records over a million distinct CDR3 sequences, around 27% being singletons. The same sample was also studied in work on T cells of mothers and their children.

Source material: blood. These receptors were obtained from a girl aged 2 to 10 in good health. Each CDR3 is given with its conserved first and last residue. The order of the fields is CDR3 DNA, CDR3 protein, D gene, clone size, J gene, V gene. D genes are given only for firm matches. For some rows the clone size is stated as once, few or many, or as a class when expanded; others skip it.

DNA: TGTGCCAGTTCCCTTAAGCCCGGGGGGCAGGGCTACACCTTC
CDR3: CASSLKPGGQGYTF
D: NA
size: NA
J: TRBJ1-2
V: TRBV28

DNA: TGTGCCAGCAGCCAAGAGCTAAACTATGGCTACACCTTC
CDR3: CASSQELNYGYTF
D: NA
size: many
J: TRBJ1-2
V: TRBV4-3

DNA: TGCAGTGCTAGGATCTCTTATTCGGACAGGGATGTACACAATGAGCAGTTCTTC
CDR3: CSARISYSDRDVHNEQFF
D: TRBD1
size: NA
J: TRBJ2-1
V: TRBV20-1

DNA: TGCGCCAGCAGCCAGCGGACCGCGGTGGAGACCCAGTACTTC
CDR3: CASSQRTAVETQYF
D: NA
size: NA
J: TRBJ2-5
V: TRBV4-1

DNA: TGTGCCATCAGTCAGGACAGGGAGGGCACTGAAGCTTTCTTT
CDR3: CAISQDREGTEAFF
D: TRBD1
size: few
J: TRBJ1-1
V: TRBV10-3

DNA: TGTGCCAGCAGTACCAAGGCCGGGGGCGCCTATGGCTACACCTTC
CDR3: CASSTKAGGAYGYTF
D: NA
size: NA
J: TRBJ1-2
V: TRBV27

DNA: TGTGCCAGCAGCCAAGCAAGTACAGCCTCAGCCAAAAACATTCAGTACTTC
CDR3: CASSQASTASAKNIQYF
D: NA
size: many
J: TRBJ2-4
V: TRBV3-1

DNA: TGCGCCAGCGGGGGGCAAGTGGGGGTGAACAATGAGCAGTCCTTC
CDR3: CASGGQVGVNNEQSF
D: NA
size: NA
J: TRBJ2-1
V: TRBV4-1

DNA: TGTGCCAGCAGTGTTTCAGAACCCTACGAGCAGTACTTC
CDR3: CASSVSEPYEQYF
D: NA
size: once
J: TRBJ2-7
V: TRBV6-2/TRBV6-3

DNA: TGTGCCAGCTTAGGGGGCCAGTTGAGGGAGACCCAGTACTTC
CDR3: CASLGGQLRETQYF
D: TRBD1
size: NA
J: TRBJ2-5
V: TRBV7-2

DNA: TGTGCCAGCAGCGTATACGTTCTTGATGGCGAGCAGTACTTC
CDR3: CASSVYVLDGEQYF
D: NA
size: NA
J: TRBJ2-7
V: TRBV9

DNA: TGCAGCGTCCTTCTAGCGGGAGCGGGCTCCTACGAGCAGTACTTC
CDR3: CSVLLAGAGSYEQYF
D: TRBD2
size: NA
J: TRBJ2-7
V: TRBV29-1

DNA: TGTGCCAGCAGCGGGGGGGAGAACACTGAAGCTTTCTTT
CDR3: CASSGGENTEAFF
D: NA
size: many
J: TRBJ1-1
V: TRBV9

DNA: TGTGCCAGCAGACCTAGGACAGGTCCGACCTACGAGCAGTACTTC
CDR3: CASRPRTGPTYEQYF
D: TRBD1
size: NA
J: TRBJ2-7
V: TRBV28

DNA: TGTGCCAGCGGGACTCTGAACACCGGGGAGCTGTTTTTT
CDR3: CASGTLNTGELFF
D: NA
size: few
J: TRBJ2-2
V: TRBV3-1

DNA: TGTGCCAGCAGCTCGATGACTAGCGGGATCTACGAGCAGTACTTC
CDR3: CASSSMTSGIYEQYF
D: TRBD2
size: NA
J: TRBJ2-7
V: TRBV7-2

DNA: TGTGCCAGCAGCGGATTGGGAGGGATTAATGAAAAACTGTTTTTT
CDR3: CASSGLGGINEKLFF
D: NA
size: NA
J: TRBJ1-4
V: TRBV5-5

DNA: TGTGCCAGCTCGGGGGGACAGGGAACGGAAGCTTTCTTT
CDR3: CASSGGQGTEAFF
D: TRBD1
size: few
J: TRBJ1-1
V: TRBV18

DNA: TGTGCCAGCAGTTGGGGTATGAACACTGAAGCTTTCTTT
CDR3: CASSWGMNTEAFF
D: NA
size: few
J: TRBJ1-1
V: TRBV12-3/TRBV12-4

DNA: TGTGCCAGCAAAACTAGCGGGAACACCGGGGAGCTGTTTTTT
CDR3: CASKTSGNTGELFF
D: TRBD2
size: NA
J: TRBJ2-2
V: TRBV28

DNA: TGTGCCAGCAGTTTGAGGGGGATTGATGAAAAACTGTTTTTT
CDR3: CASSLRGIDEKLFF
D: NA
size: NA
J: TRBJ1-4
V: TRBV28

DNA: TGTGCCAGCAGCATTACAGGGGAGGAGCAGTACTTC
CDR3: CASSITGEEQYF
D: TRBD1
size: NA
J: TRBJ2-7
V: TRBV12-3/TRBV12-4

DNA: TGTGCCAGCAGCGTAGTAGGGTCAGATACGCAGTATTTT
CDR3: CASSVVGSDTQYF
D: NA
size: few
J: TRBJ2-3
V: TRBV9

DNA: TGTGCCAGCAGTTTTAATCCCGGGACAGGGGCACTCCTTAATTCACCCCTCCACTTT
CDR3: CASSFNPGTGALLNSPLHF
D: TRBD1
size: NA
J: TRBJ1-6
V: TRBV2

DNA: TGTGCCAGCAGTTACGGACAGGGGAGTCAGCCCCAGCATTTT
CDR3: CASSYGQGSQPQHF
D: TRBD1
size: NA
J: TRBJ1-5
V: TRBV6-5

DNA: TGTGCCAGCAGCCCACTTACGGGACACTCCTACGAGCAGTACTTC
CDR3: CASSPLTGHSYEQYF
D: NA
size: few
J: TRBJ2-7
V: TRBV7-2

DNA: TGTGCCAGCCATCACTCTGGGGCCAACGTCCTGACTTTC
CDR3: CASHHSGANVLTF
D: NA
size: few
J: TRBJ2-6
V: TRBV28

DNA: TGTGCCATCAGTGTTGGGACTAGCGCCACAGATACGCAGTATTTT
CDR3: CAISVGTSATDTQYF
D: TRBD2
size: NA
J: TRBJ2-3
V: TRBV10-3

DNA: TGTGCCAGCAGCTTCGCTTTTGTAGCCACAGATACGCAGTATTTT
CDR3: CASSFAFVATDTQYF
D: NA
size: few
J: TRBJ2-3
V: TRBV7-8

DNA: TGTGCCAGCGCCCCCGGAAGCTACGAGCAGTACTTC
CDR3: CASAPGSYEQYF
D: NA
size: few
J: TRBJ2-7
V: TRBV12-3/TRBV12-4

DNA: TGTGCCAGCAGTTTGTGGGAGGGGGATGAGCAGTTCTTC
CDR3: CASSLWEGDEQFF
D: NA
size: NA
J: TRBJ2-1
V: TRBV27

DNA: TGCGCCAGCAGCTTGGAAGATGGTACTAGGGACTTC
CDR3: CASSLEDGTRDF
D: NA
size: few
J: TRBJ2-7
V: TRBV5-1

DNA: TGCAGCGCATTGACAGGATCCTATGGCTACACCTTC
CDR3: CSALTGSYGYTF
D: NA
size: few
J: TRBJ1-2
V: TRBV29-1

DNA: TGTGCCAGCAGGAGATCCGGGAGCACCTACGAGCAGTACTTC
CDR3: CASRRSGSTYEQYF
D: NA
size: few
J: TRBJ2-7
V: TRBV28

DNA: TGTGCCAGCAGCCTGTCAGGGGCGATCGGTGAGCAGTTCTTC
CDR3: CASSLSGAIGEQFF
D: NA
size: NA
J: TRBJ2-1
V: TRBV14

DNA: TGTGCCAGCAGCTTATATAAACAGGGGGACTATGGCTACACCTTC
CDR3: CASSLYKQGDYGYTF
D: TRBD1
size: few
J: TRBJ1-2
V: TRBV7-8

DNA: TGTGCCAGTGGGGGAGATGACGTAGCCAAAAACATTCAGTACTTC
CDR3: CASGGDDVAKNIQYF
D: NA
size: few
J: TRBJ2-4
V: TRBV19

DNA: TGTGCCAGCAGTTACGGACTTACCTACACCTTC
CDR3: CASSYGLTYTF
D: NA
size: few
J: TRBJ1-2
V: TRBV6-5